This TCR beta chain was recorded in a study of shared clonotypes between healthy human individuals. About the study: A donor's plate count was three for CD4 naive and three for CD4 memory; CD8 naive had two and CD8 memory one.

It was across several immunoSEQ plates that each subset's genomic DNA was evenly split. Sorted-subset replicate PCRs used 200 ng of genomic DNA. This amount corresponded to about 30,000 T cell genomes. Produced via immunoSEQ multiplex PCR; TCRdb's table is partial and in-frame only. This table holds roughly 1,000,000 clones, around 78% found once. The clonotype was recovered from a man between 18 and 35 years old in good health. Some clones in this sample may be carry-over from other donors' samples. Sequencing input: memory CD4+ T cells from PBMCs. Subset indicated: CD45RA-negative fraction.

This chain's CDR3 is CASTPPYMGGYTF. CDR3 DNA: TGTGCCAGCACCCCTCCCTACATGGGGGGCTACACCTTC. The gene calls are TRBV6-1 and TRBJ1-2, with D hard to call. The CDR3 has 13 amino acids. Trimming cost V 7 bases and J 8 bases, with 17 bases left between them. From germline, CDR1 is MNHNS and CDR2 SASEGT.